Each of the 15 T cell receptor beta chains below was sequenced from the same sample in a study of Ad26.COV2.S vaccination and SARS-CoV-2 variants. Treatment given: approximately 18 received Ad26.COV2.S at low or high dose, single or two shots; about 5 received placebo; per-sample allocation not given. The samples were gathered on day 63 after the first injection of vaccine or placebo. Libraries were prepared by immunoSEQ multiplex PCR; TCRdb keeps only in-frame clonotypes and omits some of them. The sample includes fewer than 500,000 clones, over 75% of them seen just once. The specimen comprised peripheral blood, sampled in a trial of Ad26.COV2.S vaccine versus placebo. The receptors were gathered from a person aged 18-65 years who received the Ad26.COV2.S COVID-19 vaccine or a placebo.

V and J are TRBV28 and TRBJ1-5; D ambiguous. CDR1 MDHEN and CDR2 SYDVKM come from the germline V gene. CDR3 length: 17 amino acids. The V end was cut by 6 bases, the J end by 0 bases, with 18 bases between. The CDR3 here is CASRDYGSAYSNQPQHF. As DNA, the CDR3 is TGTGCCAGCAGGGACTACGGCTCTGCTTATAGCAATCAGCCCCAGCATTTT. The full variable domain, rest sourced from reference TRBV28 and TRBJ1-5, is DVKVTQSSRYLVKRTGEKVFLECVQDMDHENMFWYRQDPGLGLRLIYFSYDVKMKEKGDIPEGYSVSREKKERFSLILESASTNQTSMYLCASRDYGSAYSNQPQHFGDGTRLSIL.

V gene TRBV6-6 combines with J gene TRBJ2-2; TRBD1 might be the D (5 bases). The germline V and J ends were trimmed by 5 bases and 0 bases, with 19 bases remaining between them. Germline CDR1 and CDR2: MNHNY and SVGAGI (reference sequence). The CDR3 totals 18 residues. The DNA for the CDR3 is TGTGCCAGCAGTCCCCTTGGATCTCAGGGCGCGAACACCGGGGAGCTGTTTTTT. Protein sequence: CASSPLGSQGANTGELFF.

The count of this clone is one. This chain joins TRBV6-2 or TRBV6-3 and TRBJ2-2; D ambiguous. Trimming took 2 bases from V and 3 from J, leaving 7 bases between them. The CDR3 extends over 14 amino acids. The V gene's germline CDR1 is MNHEY and CDR2 SVGEGT. This CDR3 is CASSYESYTGELFF. In nucleotides, the CDR3 is TGTGCCAGCAGTTACGAGAGCTACACCGGGGAGCTGTTTTTT.

V usage is TRBV19 and J usage is TRBJ2-5; D might be TRBD1 or TRBD2, each matching 5 bases. The CDR3 length is 15 residues. Trimming shortened V by 5 bases and J by 5 bases, and 18 bases separated the two germline ends. Germline CDR1 LNHDA, CDR2 SQIVND (reference sequence). CDR3 region: CASSLQVGELETQYF. DNA for the CDR3: TGTGCCAGTAGTTTACAAGTGGGGGAATTGGAGACCCAGTACTTC.

J is TRBJ2-7 and V is TRBV12-5; tentatively, D is TRBD1 (6 bases). The CDR3 runs 16 residues. V lost 3 bases and J lost 0, with 15 bases in between. Germline V gives CDR1 LGHNT, CDR2 FRNRAP. CDR3 amino acids: CASGFTQGTISYEQYF. In nucleotides, the CDR3 is TGTGCTAGTGGTTTTACTCAGGGGACAATCTCCTACGAGCAGTACTTC. Full variable domain (remainder filled in from reference TRBV12-5 and TRBJ2-7): DARVTQTPRHKVTEMGQEVTMRCQPILGHNTVFWYRQTMMQGLELLAYFRNRAPLDDSGMPKDRFSAEMPDATLATLKIQPSEPRDSAVYFCASGFTQGTISYEQYFGPGTRLTVT.

The chain couples TRBV4-1 to TRBJ2-7; D is uncertain. The CDR3 runs 13 residues. The germline gives CDR1 MGHRA, CDR2 YSYEKL. The ends were cut back, 0 bases at V and 7 bases at J, with 10 bases in the middle. CDR3 protein: CASSQDRVGEQYF. The CDR3, as DNA: TGCGCCAGCAGCCAAGATAGGGTTGGTGAGCAGTACTTC.

The rearrangement links TRBV7-9 to TRBJ2-7; 8 bases are shared with TRBD1. Germline V lookup: CDR1 SEHNR, CDR2 FQNEAQ (reference sequence). V lost 5 bases and J lost 2; bases outside the gene matches: 8. CDR3 length: 15 amino acids. The CDR3: CASSAYRGSTYEQYF. The CDR3 bases are TGTGCCAGCAGCGCCTACAGGGGGTCAACCTACGAGCAGTACTTC.

The V gene is TRBV5-1, the J gene TRBJ1-1; a possible D gene is TRBD1 (6 bases). CDR3 length equals 16 residues. Trimming pared 0 bases from V and 0 bases from J, leaving 12 bases between. Germline V gene lookup returns CDR1 SGHRS and CDR2 YFSETQ. In nucleotides, the CDR3 is TGCGCCAGCAGCTTGGAACCTACAGGGCTGAACACTGAAGCTTTCTTT. This translates into CASSLEPTGLNTEAFF. The full variable domain, with the rest looked up from reference TRBV5-1 and TRBJ1-1, is KAGVTQTPRYLIKTRGQQVTLSCSPISGHRSVSWYQQTPGQGLQFLFEYFSETQRNKGNFPGRFSGRQFSNSRSEMNVSTLELGDSALYLCASSLEPTGLNTEAFFGQGTRLTVV.

The chain uses TRBV2 and TRBJ1-1, with D possibly matching TRBD1 (6 bases). The CDR3 has 16 residues. The V end lost 1 base, the J end lost 1 base, and 13 bases lay between the germline ends. The germline V gene has CDR1 SNHLY and CDR2 FYNNEI. CDR3 coding DNA: TGTGCCAGCAGTGAAGGGTGGCGGACAGCGAACACTGAAGCTTTCTTT. Encoded protein: CASSEGWRTANTEAFF.

The chain combines TRBV5-1 with TRBJ2-1; the match to TRBD2 covers 14 bases. This CDR3 contains 17 residues. Germline V gene lookup returns CDR1 SGHRS and CDR2 YFSETQ. V lost 3 bases and J lost 3; bases outside the gene matches: 5. CDR3 protein: CASSSGTSGSDYNEQFF. In DNA, the CDR3 is TGCGCCAGCAGCTCAGGGACTAGCGGGAGCGACTACAATGAGCAGTTCTTC.

The chain links TRBV7-3 to TRBJ2-3, with 8 bases identical to TRBD2. Looked up from germline, CDR1 is SGHTA and CDR2 is FQGTGA. CDR3 length: 16 residues. V shed 5 bases and J 2 bases; nucleotides not matched to a gene: 9. As DNA, the CDR3 is TGTGCCAGCAGCATCGGGACTAGAGGTTTCACAGATACGCAGTATTTT. Translation: CASSIGTRGFTDTQYF.

The gene calls are TRBV4-1 and TRBJ2-5; D is unresolved. Germline CDR1 MGHRA, CDR2 YSYEKL. The CDR3 loop spans 14 amino acids. Trimming removed 2 bases at V and 4 bases at J, with 11 bases between. The CDR3 here is CASSQIGPLETQYF. The CDR3 bases are TGCGCCAGCAGCCAAATAGGCCCGTTAGAGACCCAGTACTTC.

The CDR3 protein is CASSLGGQRQGSHYYGYTF. In DNA, the CDR3 is TGTGCCAGCAGCTTAGGGGGGCAAAGACAGGGGTCTCACTACTATGGCTACACCTTC. The chain recombines TRBV7-6 with TRBJ1-2; TRBD1 agrees at 8 bases. With V trimmed by 1 base and J by 3 bases, 16 bases remained unmatched. Germline CDR1 SGHVS, CDR2 FNYEAQ. This CDR3 is 19 amino acids long.

The V call is TRBV18, the J call TRBJ2-7; 15 bases match TRBD2. CDR1 and CDR2 (germline): KGHSH, LQKENI. J lost 3 bases, V lost 4 bases, and 7 bases had no gene match. CDR3 length: 17 residues. The CDR3 nucleotides are TGTGCCAGCTCACGGCCGGGACTAGCGGGAGGATTCTACGAGCAGTACTTC. Residues: CASSRPGLAGGFYEQYF.

This chain connects TRBV3-1 (or the pseudogene TRBV3-2) to TRBJ2-4; weak D call: TRBD1 (6 bases). Trimming shortened V by 4 bases and J by 3 bases, and 19 bases separated the two germline ends. Germline-derived CDR1 and CDR2 are LGHDT and YNNKEL (reference sequence). This CDR3 has 17 amino acids. The DNA for the CDR3 is TGTGCCAGCAGCCCCATGACAGGTAGTAAGGGCAAAAACATTCAGTACTTC. Amino acids: CASSPMTGSKGKNIQYF.